These T cell receptor beta chains were read from a single sample in a study of blood T cell repertoires in COVID-19. Clones were sequenced by immunoSEQ multiplex PCR, and TCRdb holds only the in-frame ones, with some missing. Seen here are about 230,000 clones, about 90% observed once, and the top ten hold 3.5% to 4.5%. Sequenced sample: PBMCs or T cells enriched from blood (not recorded which). The origin of the receptors is a woman aged 25 to 39 with acute COVID-19. CDR3s include the opening cysteine and the closing phenylalanine or tryptophan. Each record gives: J gene, D gene, V gene, clone size, CDR3 DNA, CDR3 protein. A D gene is named only where the DNA matches it firmly. Clone sizes are given selectively: once, few, many, or a class where the clone is expanded.

j_call: TRBJ1-1; d_call: .; v_call: TRBV18; clone_size: .; cdr3_nt: TGTGCCAGCTCACCATTGGGGGGTGAAGCTTTCTTT; cdr3_aa: CASSPLGGEAFF
j_call: TRBJ2-1; d_call: .; v_call: TRBV2; clone_size: once; cdr3_nt: TGTGCCAGCACCGGGAACCCATACAATGAGCAGTTCTTC; cdr3_aa: CASTGNPYNEQFF
j_call: TRBJ1-6; d_call: .; v_call: TRBV3-1/TRBV3-2; clone_size: .; cdr3_nt: TGTGCCAGCAGCCGACTGATAACCTCCTATAATTCACCCCTCCACTTT; cdr3_aa: CASSRLITSYNSPLHF
j_call: TRBJ2-2; d_call: .; v_call: TRBV2; clone_size: .; cdr3_nt: TGTGCCAGCACCGGCGGCAGAAACACCGGGGAGCTGTTTTTT; cdr3_aa: CASTGGRNTGELFF
j_call: TRBJ1-2; d_call: TRBD1; v_call: TRBV9; clone_size: .; cdr3_nt: TGTGCCAGCAGCGTAACAGGGGGCGGGTATGGCTACACCTTC; cdr3_aa: CASSVTGGGYGYTF
j_call: TRBJ1-6; d_call: .; v_call: TRBV19; clone_size: few; cdr3_nt: TGTGCCATCTCACAGGGCCCAAATTCACCCCTCCACTTT; cdr3_aa: CAISQGPNSPLHF
j_call: TRBJ1-1; d_call: .; v_call: TRBV9; clone_size: .; cdr3_nt: TGTGCCAGCAGCCCCACCCTTTCAGGGGTGAGCACTGAAGCTTTCTTT; cdr3_aa: CASSPTLSGVSTEAFF
j_call: TRBJ2-5; d_call: TRBD1; v_call: TRBV6-5; clone_size: .; cdr3_nt: TGTGCCAGCAGGGACCAGACAGGGGTCCCGACCCAGTACTTC; cdr3_aa: CASRDQTGVPTQYF
j_call: TRBJ1-2; d_call: .; v_call: TRBV30; clone_size: .; cdr3_nt: TGTGCCTGGATCTCCACCGGGCAGGGCGGAGGCTACACCTTC; cdr3_aa: CAWISTGQGGGYTF
j_call: TRBJ1-1; d_call: .; v_call: TRBV30; clone_size: .; cdr3_nt: TGTGCCTGGAGTGTTATCAGGGGTGAAGCTTTCTTT; cdr3_aa: CAWSVIRGEAFF
j_call: TRBJ1-5; d_call: .; v_call: TRBV7-8; clone_size: once; cdr3_nt: TGTGCCAGCAGCTTACAGTTGGCGGAGCCCCAGCATTTT; cdr3_aa: CASSLQLAEPQHF
j_call: TRBJ1-1; d_call: .; v_call: TRBV24-1; clone_size: .; cdr3_nt: TGTGCCACCAGTGAGCCGGGACAGAACACTGAAGCTTTCTTT; cdr3_aa: CATSEPGQNTEAFF
j_call: TRBJ1-1; d_call: .; v_call: TRBV12-3/TRBV12-4; clone_size: once; cdr3_nt: TGTGCCAGCAGTTTCCGCGGGGGCACTGAAGCTTTCTTT; cdr3_aa: CASSFRGGTEAFF
j_call: TRBJ1-3; d_call: .; v_call: TRBV6-5; clone_size: .; cdr3_nt: TGTGCCAGCACCGTCCAGTCAAACACCATATATTTT; cdr3_aa: CASTVQSNTIYF
j_call: TRBJ2-4; d_call: .; v_call: TRBV6-2/TRBV6-3; clone_size: .; cdr3_nt: TGTGCCAGCAGCCCTATAATGCAGAGGAATCAGGCCAAAAACATTCAGTACTTC; cdr3_aa: CASSPIMQRNQAKNIQYF
j_call: TRBJ2-3; d_call: TRBD1; v_call: TRBV11-3; clone_size: .; cdr3_nt: TGTGCCAGCAGCCTGGGACAGTCCGATACGCAGTATTTT; cdr3_aa: CASSLGQSDTQYF
j_call: TRBJ2-1; d_call: .; v_call: TRBV5-8; clone_size: .; cdr3_nt: TGTGCCAGCAGCTTAACAATGGCGGATGAGCAGTTCTTC; cdr3_aa: CASSLTMADEQFF
j_call: TRBJ1-5; d_call: TRBD1; v_call: TRBV19; clone_size: .; cdr3_nt: TGTGCCAGTACTCCCCGAGGGGACAGGTCTTGGTATCAGCCCCAGCATTTT; cdr3_aa: CASTPRGDRSWYQPQHF
j_call: TRBJ2-7; d_call: TRBD2; v_call: TRBV19; clone_size: once; cdr3_nt: TGTGCCAGTAGTTTCCAGCGGGGGATAGACTCCTACGAGCAGTACTTC; cdr3_aa: CASSFQRGIDSYEQYF
j_call: TRBJ1-2; d_call: .; v_call: TRBV9; clone_size: .; cdr3_nt: TGTGCCAGCAGCGTATCCAGGACAGTGAGAGTACCCGGCGGCTACACCTTC; cdr3_aa: CASSVSRTVRVPGGYTF
j_call: TRBJ2-1; d_call: .; v_call: TRBV6-5; clone_size: .; cdr3_nt: TGTGCCAGCAGGGGAGGCGTGGCAGACAATGAGCAGTTCTTC; cdr3_aa: CASRGGVADNEQFF
j_call: TRBJ1-6; d_call: .; v_call: TRBV6-1; clone_size: .; cdr3_nt: TGTGCCAGCAGTGAAGGGAGGTCGGATTCACCCCTCCACTTT; cdr3_aa: CASSEGRSDSPLHF
j_call: TRBJ1-2; d_call: TRBD1; v_call: TRBV29-1; clone_size: .; cdr3_nt: TGCAGCGTGGCAGGGGGCAACAACTATGGCTACACCTTC; cdr3_aa: CSVAGGNNYGYTF
j_call: TRBJ2-7; d_call: .; v_call: TRBV5-1; clone_size: .; cdr3_nt: TGCGCCAGCACCACTACTTGGGGGCAAGGCGTACGAGAGCAGTACTTC; cdr3_aa: CASTTTWGQGVREQYF
j_call: TRBJ2-7; d_call: TRBD1; v_call: TRBV2; clone_size: .; cdr3_nt: TGTGCCAGCAGAGATACAGGGGGCGAGCAGTACTTC; cdr3_aa: CASRDTGGEQYF
j_call: TRBJ2-7; d_call: TRBD1; v_call: TRBV9; clone_size: .; cdr3_nt: TGTGCCAGCAGCGCGGGACAGGGGGGTTACGAGCAGTACTTC; cdr3_aa: CASSAGQGGYEQYF
j_call: TRBJ1-5; d_call: .; v_call: TRBV7-2; clone_size: .; cdr3_nt: TGTGCCAGCAGCGCACAGGCGTCCAATCAGCCCCAGCATTTT; cdr3_aa: CASSAQASNQPQHF
j_call: TRBJ2-7; d_call: TRBD2; v_call: TRBV5-4; clone_size: .; cdr3_nt: TGTGCCAGCAGCCTGGGGGTAGCGGGGACCTACGAGCAGTACTTC; cdr3_aa: CASSLGVAGTYEQYF
j_call: TRBJ2-1; d_call: TRBD2; v_call: TRBV9; clone_size: .; cdr3_nt: TGTGCCAGCAGCTTCACTAGCGGGGCGAGGAATGAGCAGTTCTTC; cdr3_aa: CASSFTSGARNEQFF
j_call: TRBJ2-3; d_call: .; v_call: TRBV2; clone_size: .; cdr3_nt: TGTGCCAGCAGTGAATCCTCTAGCACAGATACGCAGTATTTT; cdr3_aa: CASSESSSTDTQYF
j_call: TRBJ2-1; d_call: .; v_call: TRBV25-1; clone_size: .; cdr3_nt: TGTGCCAGCAGTGAACGGGCCGGGGTAAATGAGCAGTTCTTC; cdr3_aa: CASSERAGVNEQFF
j_call: TRBJ2-5; d_call: .; v_call: TRBV27; clone_size: .; cdr3_nt: TGTGCCAGCAGCCCCACAGGGTTTGGGGAGACCCAGTACTTC; cdr3_aa: CASSPTGFGETQYF
j_call: TRBJ1-2; d_call: .; v_call: TRBV4-3; clone_size: once; cdr3_nt: TGCGCCAGCAGCCAAGAGGGGGCCTATGGCTACACCTTC; cdr3_aa: CASSQEGAYGYTF
j_call: TRBJ2-7; d_call: TRBD1; v_call: TRBV9; clone_size: .; cdr3_nt: TGTGCCAGCAGCACTGGGACAGGGGCCTACGAGCAGTACTTC; cdr3_aa: CASSTGTGAYEQYF
j_call: TRBJ2-7; d_call: TRBD1; v_call: TRBV5-1; clone_size: few; cdr3_nt: TGCGCCAGCAGCTTGGGGGGACAGGGTATCAACGAGCAGTACTTC; cdr3_aa: CASSLGGQGINEQYF
j_call: TRBJ2-2; d_call: TRBD2; v_call: TRBV30; clone_size: .; cdr3_nt: TGTGCCTGGAGATGGACTAGCGGGTACACCGGGGAGCTGTTTTTT; cdr3_aa: CAWRWTSGYTGELFF
j_call: TRBJ2-1; d_call: .; v_call: TRBV9; clone_size: .; cdr3_nt: TGTGCCAGCAGCGACACCCGGGGTGAGCAGTTCTTC; cdr3_aa: CASSDTRGEQFF
j_call: TRBJ1-4; d_call: .; v_call: TRBV30; clone_size: once; cdr3_nt: TGTGCCTGGAGTGTGACTATCACCGGTGAAAAACTGTTTTTT; cdr3_aa: CAWSVTITGEKLFF
j_call: TRBJ2-1; d_call: .; v_call: TRBV27; clone_size: .; cdr3_nt: TGTGCCAGCAGTCGAAGGACAGACCCGAACAATGAGCAGTTCTTC; cdr3_aa: CASSRRTDPNNEQFF
j_call: TRBJ2-7; d_call: .; v_call: TRBV28; clone_size: .; cdr3_nt: TGTGCCAGCAGGTCCAACTACGAGCAGTACTTC; cdr3_aa: CASRSNYEQYF
j_call: TRBJ2-1; d_call: .; v_call: TRBV5-6; clone_size: .; cdr3_nt: TGTGCCAGCAGGTATGAGCGGGCCTCCTACAATGAGCAGTTCTTC; cdr3_aa: CASRYERASYNEQFF
j_call: TRBJ1-2; d_call: .; v_call: TRBV24-1; clone_size: once; cdr3_nt: TGTGCCACCAGTGACAGCGGGGACCGCAAAGGCTACACCTTC; cdr3_aa: CATSDSGDRKGYTF
j_call: TRBJ2-7; d_call: .; v_call: TRBV7-8; clone_size: .; cdr3_nt: TGTGCCAGCAACTTAAGGACAGAATTACCCTACGAGCAGTACTTC; cdr3_aa: CASNLRTELPYEQYF
j_call: TRBJ1-6; d_call: TRBD1; v_call: TRBV4-1; clone_size: .; cdr3_nt: TGCGCCAGCAGCCAAGTCACCCCGGGACAGGGTCTCCATGGTAATTCACCCCTCCACTTT; cdr3_aa: CASSQVTPGQGLHGNSPLHF
j_call: TRBJ1-3; d_call: .; v_call: TRBV5-4; clone_size: .; cdr3_nt: TGTGCCAGCAGCCCTGGGGGGTTTGGAAACACCATATATTTT; cdr3_aa: CASSPGGFGNTIYF
j_call: TRBJ1-1; d_call: TRBD1; v_call: TRBV25-1; clone_size: once; cdr3_nt: TGTGCCAGCAGACAGGGGGTAGGGACTGAAGCTTTCTTT; cdr3_aa: CASRQGVGTEAFF
j_call: TRBJ1-3; d_call: TRBD1; v_call: TRBV7-9; clone_size: .; cdr3_nt: TGTGCCAGCAACATACCGAGGCCCGGACAGGCGGGGGGAAACACCATATATTTT; cdr3_aa: CASNIPRPGQAGGNTIYF
j_call: TRBJ1-6; d_call: .; v_call: TRBV21-1; clone_size: .; cdr3_nt: TGTGCCAGCAGCAAGGCGGGGCGGTATAATTCACCCCTCCACTTT; cdr3_aa: CASSKAGRYNSPLHF
j_call: TRBJ2-3; d_call: TRBD1; v_call: TRBV6-5; clone_size: once; cdr3_nt: TGTGCCAGCAGTTACTCCGGACAGGGGGTAGAGTATTTT; cdr3_aa: CASSYSGQGVEYF